The T cell receptor (beta chain) described here comes from a study of T cells after yellow fever vaccination. Study details: SMART-Seq v4 Ultra Low Input served to prepare low-cell-number fractions.

A single record per CDR3 protein comes from TCRdb applying MiXCR to the 5' RACE reads. The profile shows 70,000 to 80,000 distinct CDR3 sequences, around 7% of them singletons. There are 14 residues in the CDR3. Per germline, CDR1 SEHNR and CDR2 FQNEAQ (reference sequence). V lost 1 base and J 0 bases, leaving 6 bases between the germline ends. Overall study results and limits: A limited proportion of clonotypes was detected within both the CD4 and CD8 compartments.

This clonotype was observed at least ten times. Antigen specificity is unknown. The chain couples TRBV7-9 to TRBJ2-5, with D possibly TRBD2 on 5 matching bases. The sample here was CD8+ T cells sorted from PBMCs, taken approximately 11 days after the first yellow fever vaccination. The sequence was collected from a man younger than 30 who received the YFV17D yellow fever vaccine. The CDR3 loop is CASSLVDYQETQYF. DNA for the CDR3: TGTGCCAGCAGCTTAGTGGACTACCAAGAGACCCAGTACTTC.